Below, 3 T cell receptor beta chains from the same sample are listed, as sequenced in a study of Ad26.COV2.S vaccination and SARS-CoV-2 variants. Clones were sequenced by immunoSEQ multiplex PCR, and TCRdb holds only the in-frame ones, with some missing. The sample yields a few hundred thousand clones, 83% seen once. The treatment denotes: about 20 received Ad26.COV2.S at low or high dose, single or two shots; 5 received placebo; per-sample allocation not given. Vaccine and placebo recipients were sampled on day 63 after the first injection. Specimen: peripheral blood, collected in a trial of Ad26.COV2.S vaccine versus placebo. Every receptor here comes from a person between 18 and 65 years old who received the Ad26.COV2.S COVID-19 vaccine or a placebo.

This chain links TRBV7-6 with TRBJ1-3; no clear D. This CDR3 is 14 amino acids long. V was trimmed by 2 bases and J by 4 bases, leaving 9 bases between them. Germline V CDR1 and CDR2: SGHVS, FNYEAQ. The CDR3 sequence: CASSLYTGGNTIYF. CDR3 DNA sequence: TGTGCCAGCAGCTTATATACCGGGGGAAACACCATATATTTT.

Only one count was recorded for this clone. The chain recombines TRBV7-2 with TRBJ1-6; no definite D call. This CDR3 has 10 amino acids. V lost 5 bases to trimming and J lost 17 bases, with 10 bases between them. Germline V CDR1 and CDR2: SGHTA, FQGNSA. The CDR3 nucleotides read TGTGCCAGCAGCCGTTTCACTGTCCACTTT. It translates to CASSRFTVHF.

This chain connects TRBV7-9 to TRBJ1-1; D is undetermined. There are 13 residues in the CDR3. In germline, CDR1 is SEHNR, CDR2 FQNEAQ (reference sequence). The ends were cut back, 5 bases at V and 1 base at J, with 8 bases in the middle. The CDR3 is CASSPIRNTEAFF. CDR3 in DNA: TGTGCCAGCAGCCCTATTAGGAACACTGAAGCTTTCTTT.